The 14 T cell receptor beta chains listed next were all sequenced from one sample in a study of blood T cells in healthy people across ages. For the second PCR, which ran for roughly 6 to 11 cycles, a sample-barcoded 5' primer and a J-beta primer mix were used. TCRdb reprocessed the 5' RACE reads with MiXCR, giving one entry per CDR3 protein. Altogether roughly 1,000,000 distinct CDR3 sequences are present, about 23% being singletons, with the ten largest covering less than 0.85%. These data also formed part of another study, on T cells of mothers and their children.

What was sequenced was blood. The receptors derive from a girl aged 2-15 years in good health.

V usage is TRBV19 and J usage is TRBJ1-1, with a tentative D call TRBD1 (5 bases). Germline CDR1 LNHDA, CDR2 SQIVND (reference sequence). This CDR3 spans 16 amino acids. V was shortened by 7 bases and J by 0 bases, with 18 bases between the two germline ends. CDR3 amino acids: CASMTTRGGMNTEAFF. The CDR3 DNA reads TGTGCCAGTATGACTACGAGGGGTGGAATGAACACTGAAGCTTTCTTT.

The chain joins TRBV11-2 to TRBJ1-2; D gene uncertain. CDR1 is SGHAT and CDR2 is FQNNGV in the germline V gene. CDR3 length equals 16 residues. V was shortened by 5 bases and J by 5 bases, with 21 bases between the two germline ends. The CDR3 coding sequence is TGTGCCAGCAGCCTCAGTGCCGATTACATTAAGTATGGCTACACCTTC. Protein sequence: CASSLSADYIKYGYTF.

The chain couples TRBV4-1 to TRBJ1-1, with D possibly TRBD1 on 6 matching bases. CDR3 length: 16 residues. V gave up 1 base and J gave up 4 bases, with 16 bases separating them. Germline loops: CDR1 MGHRA, CDR2 YSYEKL. The CDR3: CASSQAGPQGSTEAFF. Written as DNA, the CDR3 is TGCGCCAGCAGCCAAGCGGGGCCACAGGGAAGCACTGAAGCTTTCTTT.

The chain links TRBV6-5 to TRBJ2-5; D is unresolved. The CDR3 consists of 12 residues. In germline, CDR1 is MNHEY, CDR2 SVGAGI. With 8 bases removed from V and 4 bases from J, the gap between germline ends came to 11 bases. CDR3 bases: TGTGCCAGCGGTCAGCAAGGAGAGACCCAGTACTTC. Its translation is CASGQQGETQYF.

The rearrangement links TRBV29-1 to TRBJ2-1; D is perhaps TRBD2 (7 bases). The DNA end favors TRBJ2-5, so the J call may be wrong. The germline gives CDR1 SQVTM, CDR2 ANQGSEA. This CDR3 is built from 12 residues. This CDR3 is CSVRDGGQTQYF. The CDR3 DNA is TGCAGCGTTCGTGACGGGGGGCAGACCCAGTACTTC.

The genes are TRBV10-3 and TRBJ2-5; D is ambiguous. The CDR3 is made up of 13 amino acids. Trimming left V 8 bases short and J 0 bases short, with 10 bases between. Germline-derived CDR1 and CDR2 are ENHRY and SYGVKD. This CDR3 is CAIVRAYQETQYF. CDR3 nucleotide sequence: TGTGCCATCGTACGGGCTTACCAAGAGACCCAGTACTTC.

The chain combines TRBV7-2 with TRBJ2-1; D gene unclear. Between the trimmed V and J ends, which lost 2 bases and 2 bases, there was a span of 10 bases. CDR3 length: 15 amino acids. Germline V CDR1 and CDR2: SGHTA, FQGNSA. The CDR3 nucleotides are TGTGCCAGCAGCTTATCCCCCCAACCCTACAATGAGCAGTTCTTC. Its translation: CASSLSPQPYNEQFF.

V gene TRBV4-3 combines with J gene TRBJ1-4, with unresolved D. The CDR3 contains 15 residues. V was clipped by 0 bases and J by 2 bases, with 7 bases between them. Germline V CDR1 and CDR2: LGHNA, YSLEER. CDR3 in amino acids: CASSQDRRTNEKLFF. CDR3 DNA sequence: TGCGCCAGCAGCCAAGACCGTAGGACTAATGAAAAACTGTTTTTT.

The chain recombines TRBV3-1 with TRBJ2-5; D possibly corresponds to TRBD2 (5 bases). Trimming took off 6 bases at V and 0 bases at J, with 14 bases between the two ends. The CDR3 is made up of 15 amino acids. CDR1 is LGHDT, CDR2 YNNKEL, per germline (reference sequence). The CDR3: CASRLIRGYQETQYF. As DNA, the CDR3 is TGTGCCAGCAGGCTCATCCGAGGGTACCAAGAGACCCAGTACTTC.

The genes are TRBV5-6 and TRBJ2-1, with D uncertain. The last part of the DNA fits TRBJ2-5 better; the J call may be wrong. This CDR3 is built from 14 residues. The germline V gene has CDR1 SGHDT and CDR2 YYEEEE. The CDR3 DNA reads TGTGCCAGCCGGGTCCGGTGGGCAAAAGAGACCCAGTACTTC. Residues: CASRVRWAKETQYF.

This clonotype was observed at least ten times. One end of the junction varies from germline; a read error may be responsible. V and J are TRBV7-9 and TRBJ2-1; no firm D call. CDR1 SEHNR and CDR2 FQNEAQ come from the germline V gene (reference sequence). The CDR3 extends over 11 amino acids. The CDR3 here is CASSLGFEQFF. In nucleotides, the CDR3 is TGTGCCAGCAGTTTAGGCTTTGAGCAGTTCTTC.

The genes are TRBV4-2 and TRBJ2-4; 10 nucleotides align to TRBD2. The germline V gene has CDR1 LGHNA and CDR2 YNFKEQ. The CDR3 runs to 20 residues. V dropped 3 bases and J dropped 0; count of bases not matched to a gene: 14. The CDR3 DNA is TGTGCCAGCAGCCAGGGTAGGACTAGCGGAGGGACCTTAGCCAAAAACATTCAGTACTTC. Translated, it gives CASSQGRTSGGTLAKNIQYF.

The gene calls are TRBV7-8 and TRBJ1-4, with a possible D match to TRBD1 (5 bases). The V gene's germline CDR1 is SGHVS and CDR2 FQNEAQ. The ends were cut back, 5 bases at V and 6 bases at J, with 13 bases in the middle. CDR3 size: 14 residues. CDR3 in amino acids: CASSRGTVDEKLFF. The CDR3 bases are TGTGCCAGCAGCCGCGGGACGGTTGATGAAAAACTGTTTTTT.

This chain connects TRBV11-2 to TRBJ1-1; D is unresolved. There are 14 residues in the CDR3. CDR1 is SGHAT and CDR2 is FQNNGV in the germline V gene. With 0 bases removed from V and 5 bases from J, the gap between germline ends came to 10 bases. In nucleotides, the CDR3 is TGTGCCAGCAGCTTAGATACGACGGTGACTGAAGCTTTCTTT. It translates to CASSLDTTVTEAFF.